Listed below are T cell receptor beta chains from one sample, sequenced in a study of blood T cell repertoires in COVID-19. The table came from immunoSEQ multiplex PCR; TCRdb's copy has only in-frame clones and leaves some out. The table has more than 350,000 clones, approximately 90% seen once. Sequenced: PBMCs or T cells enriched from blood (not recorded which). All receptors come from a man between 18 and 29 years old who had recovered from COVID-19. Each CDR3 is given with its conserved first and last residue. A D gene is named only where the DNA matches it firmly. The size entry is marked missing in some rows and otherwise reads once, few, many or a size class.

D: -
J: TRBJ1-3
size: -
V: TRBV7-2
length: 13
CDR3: CASSLVHGNTIYF
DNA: TGTGCCAGCAGCTTAGTCCATGGAAACACCATATATTTT

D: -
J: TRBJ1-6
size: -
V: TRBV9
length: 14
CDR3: CASSVQGANSPLHF
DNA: TGTGCCAGCAGCGTACAGGGTGCAAATTCACCCCTCCACTTT

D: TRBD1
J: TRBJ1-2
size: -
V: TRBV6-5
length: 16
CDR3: CASSYGTGASNYGYTF
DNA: TGTGCCAGCAGTTACGGTACAGGGGCCAGTAACTATGGCTACACCTTC

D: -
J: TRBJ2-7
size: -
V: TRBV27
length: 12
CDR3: CASSLNSYEQYF
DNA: TGTGCCAGCAGTTTGAACAGCTACGAGCAGTACTTC

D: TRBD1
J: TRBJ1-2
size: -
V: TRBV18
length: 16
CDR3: CASSKGTGVASYGYTF
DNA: TGTGCCAGCTCTAAGGGGACAGGGGTCGCGTCCTATGGCTACACCTTC

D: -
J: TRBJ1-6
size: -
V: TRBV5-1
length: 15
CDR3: CASSSGSLADSPLHF
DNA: TGCGCCAGCAGCTCGGGTTCCTTGGCAGATTCACCCCTCCACTTT

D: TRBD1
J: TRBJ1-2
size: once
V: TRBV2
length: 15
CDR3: CASSSESTGAYGYTF
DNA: TGTGCCAGCAGTTCTGAGAGTACAGGGGCCTATGGCTACACCTTC

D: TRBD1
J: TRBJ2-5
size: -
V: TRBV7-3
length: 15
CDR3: CASSLQGGIGETQYF
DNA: TGTGCCAGCAGCTTACAAGGGGGCATTGGGGAGACCCAGTACTTC

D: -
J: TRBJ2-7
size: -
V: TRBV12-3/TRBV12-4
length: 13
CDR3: CASSLANLYEQYF
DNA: TGTGCCAGCAGTTTAGCAAATCTTTACGAGCAGTACTTC

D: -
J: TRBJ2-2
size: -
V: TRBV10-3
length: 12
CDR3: CAISDRQGELFF
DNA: TGTGCCATCAGTGATCGACAGGGGGAGCTGTTTTTT

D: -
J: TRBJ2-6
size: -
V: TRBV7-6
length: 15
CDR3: CASSSRGAGANVLTF
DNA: TGTGCCAGCAGCTCTCGAGGAGCTGGGGCCAACGTCCTGACTTTC

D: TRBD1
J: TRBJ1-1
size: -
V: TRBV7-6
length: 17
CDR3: CASSRKGQGLMNTEAFF
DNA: TGTGCCAGCAGCCGTAAGGGACAGGGCCTTATGAACACTGAAGCTTTCTTT

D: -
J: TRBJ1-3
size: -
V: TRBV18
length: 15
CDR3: CASSPPSIAGNTIYF
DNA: TGTGCCAGCTCACCACCGTCGATAGCCGGAAACACCATATATTTT

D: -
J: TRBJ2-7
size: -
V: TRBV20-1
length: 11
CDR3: CSASRSYEQYF
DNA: TGCAGTGCTTCCCGGTCCTACGAGCAGTACTTC

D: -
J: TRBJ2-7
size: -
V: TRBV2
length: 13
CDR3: CASKARGFYEQYF
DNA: TGTGCCAGCAAGGCACGGGGATTCTACGAGCAGTACTTC

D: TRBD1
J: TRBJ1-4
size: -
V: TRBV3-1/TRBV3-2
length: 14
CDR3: CASSPGQGNEKLFF
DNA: TGTGCCAGTTCACCGGGACAGGGGAATGAAAAACTGTTTTTT

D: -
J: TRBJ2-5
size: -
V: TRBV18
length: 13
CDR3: CASSPGQQETQYF
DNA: TGTGCCAGCTCACCGGGCCAGCAAGAGACCCAGTACTTC

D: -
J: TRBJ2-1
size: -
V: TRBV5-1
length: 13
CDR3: CASSLQTYNEQFF
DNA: TGCGCCAGCAGCTTGCAAACCTACAATGAGCAGTTCTTC

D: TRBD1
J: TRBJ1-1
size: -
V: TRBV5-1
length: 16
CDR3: CASSRTGENGYTEAFF
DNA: TGCGCCAGCAGCAGGACAGGGGAAAATGGGTACACTGAAGCTTTCTTT

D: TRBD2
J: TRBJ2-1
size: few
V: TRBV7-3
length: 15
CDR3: CASSQGLAGNNEQFF
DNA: TGTGCCAGCAGCCAGGGACTAGCGGGCAACAATGAGCAGTTCTTC

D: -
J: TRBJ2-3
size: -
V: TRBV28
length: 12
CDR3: CASSLRLDTQYF
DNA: TGTGCCAGCAGTCTCCGACTAGATACGCAGTATTTT

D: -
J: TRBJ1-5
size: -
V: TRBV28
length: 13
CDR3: CASSFSGYQPQHF
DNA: TGTGCCAGCAGTTTTTCAGGGTATCAGCCCCAGCATTTT

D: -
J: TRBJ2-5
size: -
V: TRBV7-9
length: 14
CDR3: CASSELQSGETQYF
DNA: TGTGCCAGCAGCGAGTTGCAGAGCGGGGAGACCCAGTACTTC

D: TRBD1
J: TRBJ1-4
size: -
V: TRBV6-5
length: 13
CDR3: CASSPTGMAKLFF
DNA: TGTGCCAGCAGTCCGACAGGGATGGCAAAACTGTTTTTT

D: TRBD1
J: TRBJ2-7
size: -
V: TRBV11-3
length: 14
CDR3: CASSLEQGANEQYF
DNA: TGTGCCAGCAGCTTAGAACAGGGGGCGAACGAGCAGTACTTC

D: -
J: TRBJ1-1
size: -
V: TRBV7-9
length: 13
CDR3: CASTVQGRSEAFF
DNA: TGTGCCAGCACCGTACAGGGCAGGTCTGAAGCTTTCTTT

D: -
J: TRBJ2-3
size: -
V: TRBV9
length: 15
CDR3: CASSVRGSGTDTQYF
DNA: TGTGCCAGCAGCGTACGTGGTAGCGGCACAGATACGCAGTATTTT

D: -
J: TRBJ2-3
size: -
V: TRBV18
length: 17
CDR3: CASSPTPPAEHTDTQYF
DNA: TGTGCCAGCTCCCCGACCCCCCCAGCGGAACACACAGATACGCAGTATTTT

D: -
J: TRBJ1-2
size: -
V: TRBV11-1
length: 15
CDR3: CASSLNGGGTYGYTF
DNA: TGTGCCAGCAGCCTAAATGGGGGCGGAACCTATGGCTACACCTTC

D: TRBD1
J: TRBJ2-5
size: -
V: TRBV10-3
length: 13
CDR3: CAISEGTEETQYF
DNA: TGTGCCATCAGTGAGGGGACAGAAGAGACCCAGTACTTC

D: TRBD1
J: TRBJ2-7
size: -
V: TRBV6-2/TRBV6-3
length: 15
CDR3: CASSSWTGGSYEQYF
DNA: TGTGCCAGCAGTTCCTGGACAGGGGGGAGCTACGAGCAGTACTTC

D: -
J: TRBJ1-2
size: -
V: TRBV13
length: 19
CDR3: CASTMERPSTDPYNYGYTF
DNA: TGTGCCAGCACCATGGAACGGCCCTCGACAGACCCCTATAACTATGGCTACACCTTC

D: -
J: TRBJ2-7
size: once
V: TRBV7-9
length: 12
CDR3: CASSLLPGEQYF
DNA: TGTGCCAGCAGCTTACTCCCCGGGGAGCAGTACTTC

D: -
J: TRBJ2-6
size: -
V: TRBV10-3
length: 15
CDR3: CAISETDFGANVLTF
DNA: TGTGCCATCAGTGAGACGGACTTTGGGGCCAACGTCCTGACTTTC

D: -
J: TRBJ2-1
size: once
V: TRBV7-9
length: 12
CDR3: CASSSGTKVQFF
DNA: TGTGCCAGCAGCTCCGGGACAAAGGTTCAGTTCTTC

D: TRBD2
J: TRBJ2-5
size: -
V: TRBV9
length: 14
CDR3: CASSDGGALETQYF
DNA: TGTGCCAGCAGCGACGGGGGGGCGCTTGAGACCCAGTACTTC

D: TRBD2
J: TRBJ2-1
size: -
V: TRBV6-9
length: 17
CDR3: CASSIRRGLAGRNEQFF
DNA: TGTGCCAGCAGTATCCGCCGAGGACTAGCGGGAAGGAATGAGCAGTTCTTC

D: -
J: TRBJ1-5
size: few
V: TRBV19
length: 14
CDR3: CASSIQGMAQPQHF
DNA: TGTGCCAGTAGTATACAGGGAATGGCTCAGCCCCAGCATTTT

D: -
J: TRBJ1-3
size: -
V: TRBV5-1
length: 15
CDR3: CASSADGQLRNTIYF
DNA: TGCGCCAGCAGCGCAGATGGACAGCTAAGAAACACCATATATTTT

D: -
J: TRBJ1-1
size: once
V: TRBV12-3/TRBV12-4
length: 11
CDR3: CASNLNTEAFF
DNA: TGTGCCAGCAACCTAAACACTGAAGCTTTCTTT

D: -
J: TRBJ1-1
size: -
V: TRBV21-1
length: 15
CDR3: CASSKGGRGRIEAFF
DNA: TGTGCCAGCAGCAAAGGTGGCAGGGGGCGCATTGAAGCTTTCTTT

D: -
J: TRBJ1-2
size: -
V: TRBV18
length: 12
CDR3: CASSRPDYGYTF
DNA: TGTGCCAGCTCACGGCCAGACTATGGCTACACCTTC

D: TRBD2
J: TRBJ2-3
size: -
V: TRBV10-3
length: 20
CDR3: CAISESTGLAGGSFTDTQYF
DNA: TGTGCCATCAGTGAGTCGACAGGACTAGCGGGGGGTTCGTTCACAGATACGCAGTATTTT

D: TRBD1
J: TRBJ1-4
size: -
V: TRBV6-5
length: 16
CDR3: CASSYVTGGTNEKLFF
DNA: TGTGCCAGCAGTTACGTAACAGGGGGGACTAATGAAAAACTGTTTTTT

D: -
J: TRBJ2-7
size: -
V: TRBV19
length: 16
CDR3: CASSNSDNYYSYEQYF
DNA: TGTGCCAGTAGCAATTCGGACAATTACTACTCCTACGAGCAGTACTTC

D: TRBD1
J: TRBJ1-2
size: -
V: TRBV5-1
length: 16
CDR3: CASSPGTEDLNYGYTF
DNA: TGCGCCAGCAGCCCCGGGACAGAGGATCTAAACTATGGCTACACCTTC

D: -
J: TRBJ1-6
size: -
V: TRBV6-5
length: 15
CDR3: CASSYATVHNSPLHF
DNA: TGTGCCAGCAGTTACGCCACGGTCCACAATTCACCCCTCCACTTT

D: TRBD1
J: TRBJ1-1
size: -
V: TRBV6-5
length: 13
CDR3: CASRITGGPVAFF
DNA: TGTGCCAGCAGGATAACAGGGGGCCCGGTAGCTTTCTTT

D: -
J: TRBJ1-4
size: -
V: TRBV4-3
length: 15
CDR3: CASSQLGQNNEKLFF
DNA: TGCGCCAGCAGCCAACTAGGACAGAATAATGAAAAACTGTTTTTT

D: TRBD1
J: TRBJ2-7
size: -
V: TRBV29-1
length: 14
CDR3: CSVAGTGSPYEQYF
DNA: TGCAGCGTTGCCGGGACAGGAAGTCCCTACGAGCAGTACTTC

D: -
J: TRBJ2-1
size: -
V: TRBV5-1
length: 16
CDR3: CASSLGASPSYNEQFF
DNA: TGCGCCAGCAGCTTAGGGGCAAGCCCCTCTTACAATGAGCAGTTCTTC